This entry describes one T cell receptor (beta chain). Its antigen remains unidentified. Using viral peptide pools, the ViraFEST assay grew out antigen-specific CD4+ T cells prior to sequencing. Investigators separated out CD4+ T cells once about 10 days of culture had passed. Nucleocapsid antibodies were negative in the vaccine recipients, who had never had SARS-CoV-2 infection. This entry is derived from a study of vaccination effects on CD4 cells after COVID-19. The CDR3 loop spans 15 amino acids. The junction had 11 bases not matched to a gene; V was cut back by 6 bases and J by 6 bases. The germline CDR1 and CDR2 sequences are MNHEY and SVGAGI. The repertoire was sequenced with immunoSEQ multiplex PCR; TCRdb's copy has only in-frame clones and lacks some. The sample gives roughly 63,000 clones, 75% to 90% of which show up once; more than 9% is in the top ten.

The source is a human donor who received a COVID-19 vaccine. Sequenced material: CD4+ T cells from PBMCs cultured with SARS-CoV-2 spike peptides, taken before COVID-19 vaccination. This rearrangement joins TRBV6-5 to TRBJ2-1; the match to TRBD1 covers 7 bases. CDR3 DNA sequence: TGTGCCAGCAGAAAACAGGGGACAACAATCAATGAGCAGTTCTTC. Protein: CASRKQGTTINEQFF.